This entry lists 7 T cell receptor beta chains sequenced from one sample in a study of CXCR3-negative and CXCR3-positive naive CD8 T cells (dated by TCRdb to the late 2010s). Sequencing took place on a NextSeq 550. The Human TCR Profiling Kit (MiLaboratory) was used to prepare UMI-labeled 5' RACE TRB cDNA libraries. TCRdb reprocessed the raw reads; every CDR3 protein sequence is a single record, and DNA is not supplied. The sample's own table lists tens of thousands of distinct CDR3 sequences. The ten most abundant clones make up around 15% of the sample. Sequenced input: memory CD8+ T cells from blood. The label giving this sample's cell subset or site can be read as: conventional CD8+ memory T cells (TMEM), sorted as controls. The receptors stem from a human donor in good health. Some clones in this sample may be carry-over from other donors' samples.

This clonotype is identified as medium-sized from frequency. The chain couples TRBV6-4 to TRBJ2-3; the TCRdb D gene call, TRBD2, has no DNA to confirm it. CDR1 and CDR2 from the germline V gene are MRHNA and SNTAGT. The length of the CDR3 is 13 residues. The CDR3 loop is CASSERGTDTQYF.

V is TRBV28 and J is TRBJ2-1; without DNA, the TCRdb call of TRBD2 cannot be checked. CDR3 length: 16 residues. Germline V gene sequence: CDR1 MDHEN, CDR2 SYDVKM. CDR3 region: CASSPPPGGIYNEQFF.

The chain couples TRBV12-3 or TRBV12-4 to TRBJ1-2; without DNA, the TCRdb call of TRBD1 cannot be checked. The CDR3 extends over 13 amino acids. CDR3: CASSFARGYGYTF.

The V and J genes are TRBV6-4 and TRBJ2-3; TCRdb outputs TRBD2, but without DNA this stays unchecked. Germline V gene lookup returns CDR1 MRHNA and CDR2 SNTAGT. This CDR3 region has 16 residues. This CDR3 reads CASSDLAGGTTDTQYF.

The J gene is TRBJ2-7, the V gene TRBV29-1. Germline lookup yields CDR1 SQVTM and CDR2 ANQGSEA. CDR3 length: 12 amino acids. The CDR3 sequence: CSAGQGFYEQYF.

This chain links TRBV19 with TRBJ2-7; the D call of TRBD2 rests on TCRdb alone, since no DNA is present to check it. The CDR3 loop spans 13 amino acids. Germline CDR1 reads LNHDA; CDR2 reads SQIVND (reference sequence). The CDR3 is CASGTASPYEQYF.

The chain combines TRBV29-1 with TRBJ2-1; TCRdb's assignment of TRBD1 cannot be checked, as there is no DNA. The V gene's germline CDR1 is SQVTM and CDR2 ANQGSEA. The CDR3 has 13 residues. CDR3 sequence reads: CSAGQGAPNEQFF.